These 10 T cell receptor beta chains originate from one sample sequenced in a study of blood T cell repertoires in COVID-19 (dated by TCRdb to the early 2020s). Receptor amplification or capture employed the immunoSEQ multiplex PCR assay. TCRdb's version of the immuneACCESS table is confined to in-frame rearrangements and falls short of the full clone set. An unresolved V gene accounts for under half of the shortfall where checked; the remainder is of unknown origin. In this sample the table shows about 92,000 clones, roughly 72% of which occur a single time. 20% to 25% of the sample goes to the ten largest clones. Sequenced input: peripheral blood. The source is a woman in her fifties or sixties in a cohort sampled during active or convalescent COVID-19.

This clone occurred once. The V and J genes are TRBV6-2 or TRBV6-3 and TRBJ2-3; 11 bases are shared with TRBD2. V gave up 6 bases and J gave up 2 bases; unmatched junction bases: 4. Germline V gene lookup returns CDR1 MNHEY and CDR2 SVGEGT. The CDR3 loop spans 15 amino acids. CDR3 sequence reads: CASSRLAGSTDTQYF. For the CDR3, the DNA is TGTGCCAGCAGCAGACTAGCGGGGTCCACAGATACGCAGTATTTT.

This chain uses TRBV5-1 with TRBJ1-1; 8 bases align to TRBD1. This CDR3 contains 14 residues. Germline CDR1 and CDR2: SGHRS and YFSETQ. The junction had 4 bases not matched to a gene; V was cut back by 1 base and J by 5 bases. For the CDR3, the DNA is TGCGCCAGCAGCTTGACAGGGGGATTTACTGAAGCTTTCTTT. Residues: CASSLTGGFTEAFF.

V and J are TRBV7-9 and TRBJ1-1; D ambiguous. This CDR3 region has 17 residues. CDR1 and CDR2 from the germline V gene are SEHNR and FQNEAQ (reference sequence). V lost 3 bases, J lost 0 bases, and 17 bases lay in between. The CDR3 protein is CASSFGKRTGLNTEAFF. Here the CDR3 DNA reads TGTGCCAGCAGCTTTGGCAAAAGGACGGGATTGAACACTGAAGCTTTCTTT.

The rearrangement links TRBV7-9 to TRBJ1-1; unclear D gene. The CDR3 length is 11 residues. Germline-derived CDR1 and CDR2 are SEHNR and FQNEAQ (reference sequence). V lost 5 bases, J lost 3 bases, and 4 bases lay in between. CDR3 DNA: TGTGCCAGCAGCCCTTACACTGAAGCTTTCTTT. Amino acids: CASSPYTEAFF.

The chain links TRBV27 to TRBJ2-2; possible D gene TRBD2, 8 bases. The CDR3 has 18 residues. In germline, CDR1 is MNHEY, CDR2 SMNVEV (reference sequence). V was cut by 5 bases and J by 2 bases, with 21 bases left in between. The CDR3 DNA reads TGTGCCAGCAGTACACGAAGCGGGGGACAGACTAACACCGGGGAGCTGTTTTTT. Protein: CASSTRSGGQTNTGELFF.

This clone has ten or more counts. The V and J genes are TRBV5-5 and TRBJ2-5; D ambiguous. There are 13 residues in the CDR3. V was trimmed by 2 bases and J by 4 bases, leaving 9 bases between them. Germline CDR1 reads SGHKS; CDR2 reads YYEKEE (reference sequence). CDR3 sequence: CASSLWSLETQYF. The CDR3 DNA sequence: TGTGCCAGCAGCTTATGGAGCTTAGAGACCCAGTACTTC.

This clone was picked up one time. The chain carries TRBV6-5 and TRBJ1-6; 8 bases are shared with TRBD1. Looked up from germline, CDR1 is MNHEY and CDR2 is SVGAGI. The V and J ends lost 5 bases and 8 bases, in that order; junction bases with no gene match: 5. CDR3 length: 14 residues. CDR3 region: CASSRQGPHSPLHF. The DNA for the CDR3 is TGTGCCAGCAGTCGACAGGGGCCGCATTCACCCCTCCACTTT.

This clone was detected only a few times. This rearrangement joins TRBV19 to TRBJ1-1; 7 bases line up with TRBD1. The V segment lost 6 bases and the J segment 2 bases; nucleotides outside the gene matches: 6. The CDR3 length is 14 residues. CDR1 and CDR2 from the germline V gene are LNHDA and SQIVND (reference sequence). The CDR3 region is CASRPRDSNTEAFF. In nucleotides, the CDR3 is TGTGCCAGTAGACCCCGGGACAGTAACACTGAAGCTTTCTTT.

V and J are TRBV18 and TRBJ2-5; D is uncertain. With 6 bases removed from V and 5 bases from J, the gap between germline ends came to 13 bases. There are 13 residues in the CDR3. The germline V gene has CDR1 KGHSH and CDR2 LQKENI. In nucleotides, the CDR3 is TGTGCCAGCTCGGGCAGCCTCAGGGAGACCCAGTACTTC. Its translation is CASSGSLRETQYF.

This clone was counted only a few times. The rearrangement links TRBV28 to TRBJ1-1; 8 bases are a match to TRBD1. From germline, CDR1 is MDHEN and CDR2 SYDVKM. Trimming took 6 bases from V and 4 from J; bases not matched to a gene: 7. This CDR3 is built from 14 residues. The CDR3 spells CASRLDRALTEAFF. DNA for the CDR3: TGTGCCAGCAGACTGGACAGGGCGCTCACTGAAGCTTTCTTT.